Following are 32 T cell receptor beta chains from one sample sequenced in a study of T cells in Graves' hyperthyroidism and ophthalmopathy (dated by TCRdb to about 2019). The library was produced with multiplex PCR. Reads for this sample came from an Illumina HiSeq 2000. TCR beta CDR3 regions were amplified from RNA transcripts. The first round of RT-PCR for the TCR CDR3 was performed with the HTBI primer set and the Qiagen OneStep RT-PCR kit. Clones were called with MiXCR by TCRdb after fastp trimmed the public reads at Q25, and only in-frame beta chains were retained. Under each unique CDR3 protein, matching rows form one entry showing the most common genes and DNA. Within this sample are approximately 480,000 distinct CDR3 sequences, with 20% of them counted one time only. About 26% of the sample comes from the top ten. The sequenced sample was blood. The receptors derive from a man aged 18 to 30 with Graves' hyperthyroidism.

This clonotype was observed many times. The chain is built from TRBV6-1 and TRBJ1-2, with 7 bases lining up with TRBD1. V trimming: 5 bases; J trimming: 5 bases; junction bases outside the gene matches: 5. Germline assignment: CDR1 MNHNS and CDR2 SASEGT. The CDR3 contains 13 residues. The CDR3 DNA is TGTGCCAGCAGTACCCCGACAGGGTATGGCTACACCTTC. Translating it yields CASSTPTGYGYTF.

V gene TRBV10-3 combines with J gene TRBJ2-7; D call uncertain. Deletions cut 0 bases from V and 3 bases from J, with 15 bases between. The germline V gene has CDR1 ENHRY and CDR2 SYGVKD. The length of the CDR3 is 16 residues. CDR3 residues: CAISESEKGEGYEQYF. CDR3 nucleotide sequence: TGTGCCATCAGTGAGTCGGAGAAGGGTGAAGGCTACGAGCAGTACTTC.

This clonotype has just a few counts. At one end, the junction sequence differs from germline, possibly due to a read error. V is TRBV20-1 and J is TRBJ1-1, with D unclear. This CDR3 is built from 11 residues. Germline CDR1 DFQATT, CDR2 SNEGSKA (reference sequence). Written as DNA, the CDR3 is TGCAATGCTAGCCAGAACACTGAAGCTTTCTTT. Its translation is CNASQNTEAFF.

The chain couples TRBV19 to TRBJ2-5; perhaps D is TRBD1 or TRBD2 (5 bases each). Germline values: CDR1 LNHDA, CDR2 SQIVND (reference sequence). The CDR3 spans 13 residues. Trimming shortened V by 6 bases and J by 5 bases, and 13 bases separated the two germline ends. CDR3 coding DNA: TGTGCCAGTAGGAGCGGAAGGGGCGAGACCCAGTACTTC. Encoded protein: CASRSGRGETQYF.

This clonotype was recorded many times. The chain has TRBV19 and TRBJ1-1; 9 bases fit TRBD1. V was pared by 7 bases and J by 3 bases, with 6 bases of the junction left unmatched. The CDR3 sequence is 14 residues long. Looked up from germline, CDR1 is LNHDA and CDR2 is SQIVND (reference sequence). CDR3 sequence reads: CASTLQGAYTEAFF. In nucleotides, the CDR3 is TGTGCCAGTACTCTACAGGGGGCGTACACTGAAGCTTTCTTT.

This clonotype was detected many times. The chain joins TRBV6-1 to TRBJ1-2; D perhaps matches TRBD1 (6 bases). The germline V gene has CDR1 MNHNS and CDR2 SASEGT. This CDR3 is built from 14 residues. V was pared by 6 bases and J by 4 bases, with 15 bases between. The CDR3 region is CASSIQGPLYGYTF. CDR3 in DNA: TGTGCCAGCAGCATACAGGGTCCCCTCTATGGCTACACCTTC.

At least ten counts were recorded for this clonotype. CDR3 coding DNA: TGCAGCGTTGAAGATGTTGACAGGTATAGCAATCAGCCCCAGCATTTT. Its translation: CSVEDVDRYSNQPQHF. The gene calls are TRBV29-1 and TRBJ1-5, with D possibly matching TRBD1 (6 bases). The CDR3 loop spans 16 amino acids. Deletions cut 0 bases from V and 0 bases from J, with 12 bases between. Looked up from germline, CDR1 is SQVTM and CDR2 is ANQGSEA.

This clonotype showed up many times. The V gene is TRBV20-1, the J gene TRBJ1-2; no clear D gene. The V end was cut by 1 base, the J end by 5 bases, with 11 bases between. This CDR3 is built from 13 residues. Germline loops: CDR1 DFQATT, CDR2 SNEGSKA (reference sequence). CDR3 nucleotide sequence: TGCAGTGCTAGAGCTTGGACGGTTTATGGCTACACCTTC. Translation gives CSARAWTVYGYTF.

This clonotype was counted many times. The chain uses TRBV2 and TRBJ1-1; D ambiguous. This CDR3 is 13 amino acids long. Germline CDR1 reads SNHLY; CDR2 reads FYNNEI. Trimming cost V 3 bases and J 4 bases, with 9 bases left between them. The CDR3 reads CASSEGSSTEAFF. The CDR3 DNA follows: TGTGCCAGCAGTGAGGGCAGTTCCACTGAAGCTTTCTTT.

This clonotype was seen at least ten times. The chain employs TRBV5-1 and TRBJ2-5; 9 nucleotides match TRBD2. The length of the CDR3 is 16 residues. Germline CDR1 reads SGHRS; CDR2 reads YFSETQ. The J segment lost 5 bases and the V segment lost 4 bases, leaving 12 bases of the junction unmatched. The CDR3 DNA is TGCGCCAGCAGCACCGGCAATAGCGGGGGCTGGGAGACCCAGTACTTC. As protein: CASSTGNSGGWETQYF.

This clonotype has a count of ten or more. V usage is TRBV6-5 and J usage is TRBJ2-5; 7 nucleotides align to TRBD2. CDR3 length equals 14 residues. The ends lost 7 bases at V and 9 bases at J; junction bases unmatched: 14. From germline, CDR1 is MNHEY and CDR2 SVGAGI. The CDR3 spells CASNPSGSGPSQYF. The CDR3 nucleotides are TGTGCCAGCAATCCGTCGGGTAGCGGGCCTTCCCAGTACTTC.

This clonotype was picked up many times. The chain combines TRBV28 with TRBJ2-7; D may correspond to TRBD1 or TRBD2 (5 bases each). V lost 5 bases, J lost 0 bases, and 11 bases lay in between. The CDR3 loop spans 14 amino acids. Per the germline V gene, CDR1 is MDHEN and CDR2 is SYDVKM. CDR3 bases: TGTGCCAGCAGTGGGGACCGCAGCTCCTACGAGCAGTACTTC. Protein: CASSGDRSSYEQYF. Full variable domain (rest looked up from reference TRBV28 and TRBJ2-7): DVKVTQSSRYLVKRTGEKVFLECVQDMDHENMFWYRQDPGLGLRLIYFSYDVKMKEKGDIPEGYSVSREKKERFSLILESASTNQTSMYLCASSGDRSSYEQYFGPGTRLTVT.

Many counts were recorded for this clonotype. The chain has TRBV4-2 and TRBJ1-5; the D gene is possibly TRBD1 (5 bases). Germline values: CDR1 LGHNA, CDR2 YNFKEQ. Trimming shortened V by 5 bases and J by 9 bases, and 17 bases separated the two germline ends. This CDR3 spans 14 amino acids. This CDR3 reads CASSRTTASVPQHF. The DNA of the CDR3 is TGTGCCAGCAGCAGGACGACAGCCTCAGTGCCCCAGCATTTT.

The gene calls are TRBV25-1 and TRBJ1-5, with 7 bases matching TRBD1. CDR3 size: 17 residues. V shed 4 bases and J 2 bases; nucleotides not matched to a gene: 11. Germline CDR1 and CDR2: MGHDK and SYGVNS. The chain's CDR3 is CASSGSLGGRGNQPQHF. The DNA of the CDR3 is TGTGCCAGCAGTGGTAGTCTAGGGGGCCGGGGCAATCAGCCCCAGCATTTT.

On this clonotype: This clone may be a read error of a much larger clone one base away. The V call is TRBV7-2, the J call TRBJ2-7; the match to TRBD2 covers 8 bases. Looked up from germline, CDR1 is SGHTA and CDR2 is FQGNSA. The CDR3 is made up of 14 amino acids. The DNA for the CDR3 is TGTGCCAGCAGCTTTACGGGGGGGGCCTACGAGCAGTGCTTC. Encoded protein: CASSFTGGAYEQCF.

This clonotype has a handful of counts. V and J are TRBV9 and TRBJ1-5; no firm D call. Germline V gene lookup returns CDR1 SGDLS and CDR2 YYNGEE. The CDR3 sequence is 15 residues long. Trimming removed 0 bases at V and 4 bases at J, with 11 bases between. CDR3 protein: CASSVGPELNQPQHF. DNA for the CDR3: TGTGCCAGCAGCGTAGGCCCGGAGCTTAATCAGCCCCAGCATTTT.

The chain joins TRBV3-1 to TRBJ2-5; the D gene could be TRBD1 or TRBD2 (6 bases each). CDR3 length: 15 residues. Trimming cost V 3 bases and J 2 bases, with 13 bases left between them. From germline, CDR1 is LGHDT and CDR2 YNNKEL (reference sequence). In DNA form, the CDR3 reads TGTGCCAGCAGCCAGCACGGGGGCACACAAGAGACCCAGTACTTC. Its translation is CASSQHGGTQETQYF.

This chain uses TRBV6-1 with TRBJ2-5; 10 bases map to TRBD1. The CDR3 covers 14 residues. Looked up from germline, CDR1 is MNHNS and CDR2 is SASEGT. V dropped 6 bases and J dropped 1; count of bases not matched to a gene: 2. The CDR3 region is CASRDRGSQETQYF. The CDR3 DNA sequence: TGTGCCAGCAGGGACAGGGGGAGCCAAGAGACCCAGTACTTC.

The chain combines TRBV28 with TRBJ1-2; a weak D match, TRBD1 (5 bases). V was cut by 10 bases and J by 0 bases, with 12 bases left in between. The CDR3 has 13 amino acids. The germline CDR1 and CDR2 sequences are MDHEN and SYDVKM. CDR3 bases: TGTGCCACGAGGGCAGGGCCTAACTATGGCTACACCTTC. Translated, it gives CATRAGPNYGYTF.

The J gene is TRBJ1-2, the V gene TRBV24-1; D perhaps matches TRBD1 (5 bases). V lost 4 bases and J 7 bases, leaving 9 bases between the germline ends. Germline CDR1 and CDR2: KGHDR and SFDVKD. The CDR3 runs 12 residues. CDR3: CATSDPGSGYTF. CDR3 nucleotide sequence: TGTGCCACCAGTGACCCAGGGAGTGGCTACACCTTC.

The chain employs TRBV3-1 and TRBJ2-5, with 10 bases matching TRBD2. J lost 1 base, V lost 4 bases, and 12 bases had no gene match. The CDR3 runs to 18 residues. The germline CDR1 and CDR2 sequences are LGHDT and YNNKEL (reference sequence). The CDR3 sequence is CASSLGSGLADPQETQYF. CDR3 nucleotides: TGTGCCAGCAGCCTAGGCTCAGGACTAGCGGACCCCCAAGAGACCCAGTACTTC.

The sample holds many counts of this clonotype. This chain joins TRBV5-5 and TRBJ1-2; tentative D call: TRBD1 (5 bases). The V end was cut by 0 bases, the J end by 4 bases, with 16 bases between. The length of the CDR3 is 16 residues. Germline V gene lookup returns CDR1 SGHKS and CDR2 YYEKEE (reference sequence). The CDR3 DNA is TGTGCCAGCAGCTTGGCGGGGGATCCCCACCTCTATGGCTACACCTTC. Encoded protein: CASSLAGDPHLYGYTF.

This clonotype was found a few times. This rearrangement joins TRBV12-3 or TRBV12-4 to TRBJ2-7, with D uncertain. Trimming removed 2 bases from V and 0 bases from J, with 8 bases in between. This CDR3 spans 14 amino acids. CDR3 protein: CASSLWRSSYEQYF. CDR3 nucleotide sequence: TGTGCCAGCAGTTTATGGCGGAGCTCCTACGAGCAGTACTTC.

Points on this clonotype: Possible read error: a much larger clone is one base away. The CDR3 sequence: CASIDPGVEAFF. CDR3 sequence (DNA): TGTGCCAGCATTGACCCAGGGGTTGAAGCTTTCTTT. The chain links TRBV25-1 to TRBJ1-1; D is possibly TRBD1 (6 bases). Deletions cut 7 bases from V and 7 bases from J, with 13 bases between. Germline V gives CDR1 MGHDK, CDR2 SYGVNS. The CDR3 extends over 12 amino acids.

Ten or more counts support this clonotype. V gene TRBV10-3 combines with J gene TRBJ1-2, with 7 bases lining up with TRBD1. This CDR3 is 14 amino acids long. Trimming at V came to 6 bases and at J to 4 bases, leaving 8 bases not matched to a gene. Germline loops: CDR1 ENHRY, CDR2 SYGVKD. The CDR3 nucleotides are TGTGCCATCAGCGCCGTCGACAGGGTCTATGGCTACACCTTC. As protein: CAISAVDRVYGYTF.

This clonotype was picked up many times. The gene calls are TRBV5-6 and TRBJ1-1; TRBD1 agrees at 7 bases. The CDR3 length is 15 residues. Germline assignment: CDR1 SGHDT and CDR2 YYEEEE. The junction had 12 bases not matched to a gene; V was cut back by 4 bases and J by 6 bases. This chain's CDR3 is CASSLGLTGLAEAFF. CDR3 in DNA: TGTGCCAGCAGCCTCGGTTTGACAGGGCTGGCTGAAGCTTTCTTT.

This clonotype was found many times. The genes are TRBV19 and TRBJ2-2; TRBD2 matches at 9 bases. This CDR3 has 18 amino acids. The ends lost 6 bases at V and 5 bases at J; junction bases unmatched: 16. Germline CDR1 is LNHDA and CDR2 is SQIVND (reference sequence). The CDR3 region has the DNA TGTGCCAGTAGCCTACGGGGTAGCGGGGGTTCCGTTACCGGGGAGCTGTTTTTT. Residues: CASSLRGSGGSVTGELFF.

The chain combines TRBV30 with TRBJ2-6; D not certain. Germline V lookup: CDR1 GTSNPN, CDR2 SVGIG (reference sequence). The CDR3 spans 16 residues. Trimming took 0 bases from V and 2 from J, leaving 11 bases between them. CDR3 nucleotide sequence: TGTGCCTGGAGTGTACTTGGGCAGGCTGGGGCCAACGTCCTGACTTTC. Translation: CAWSVLGQAGANVLTF. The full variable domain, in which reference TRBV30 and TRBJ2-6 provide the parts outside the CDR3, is SQTIHQWPATLVQPVGSPLSLECTVEGTSNPNLYWYRQAAGRGLQLLFYSVGIGQISSEVPQNLSASRPQDRQFILSSKKLLLSDSGFYLCAWSVLGQAGANVLTFGAGSRLTVL.

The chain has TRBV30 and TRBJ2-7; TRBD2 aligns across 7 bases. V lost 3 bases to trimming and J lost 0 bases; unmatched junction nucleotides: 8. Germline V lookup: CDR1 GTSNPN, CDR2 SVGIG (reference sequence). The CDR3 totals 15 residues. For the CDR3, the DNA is TGTGCCTGGAGCCACTCTAGCGGCTCCTCCTACGAGCAGTACTTC. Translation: CAWSHSSGSSYEQYF.

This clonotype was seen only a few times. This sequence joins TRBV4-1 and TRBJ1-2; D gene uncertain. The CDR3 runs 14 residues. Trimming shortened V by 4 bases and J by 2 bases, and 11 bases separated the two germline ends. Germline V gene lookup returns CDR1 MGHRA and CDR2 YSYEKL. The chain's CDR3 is CASSPTRGNYGYTF. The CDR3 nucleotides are TGCGCCAGCAGCCCGACTCGCGGGAACTATGGCTACACCTTC.

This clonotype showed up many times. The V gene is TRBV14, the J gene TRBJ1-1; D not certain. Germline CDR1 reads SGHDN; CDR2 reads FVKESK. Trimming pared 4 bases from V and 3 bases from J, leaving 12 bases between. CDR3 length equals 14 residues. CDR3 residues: CASSPDPQDTEAFF. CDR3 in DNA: TGTGCCAGCAGCCCAGATCCCCAGGACACTGAAGCTTTCTTT. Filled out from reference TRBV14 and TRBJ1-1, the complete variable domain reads EAGVTQFPSHSVIEKGQTVTLRCDPISGHDNLYWYRRVMGKEIKFLLHFVKESKQDESGMPNNRFLAERTGGTYSTLKVQPAELEDSGVYFCASSPDPQDTEAFFGQGTRLTVV.

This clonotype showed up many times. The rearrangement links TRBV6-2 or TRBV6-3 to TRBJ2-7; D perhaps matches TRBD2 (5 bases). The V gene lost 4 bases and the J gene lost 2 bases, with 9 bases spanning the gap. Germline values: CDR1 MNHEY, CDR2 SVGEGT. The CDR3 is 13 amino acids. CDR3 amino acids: CASSLRRAYEQYF. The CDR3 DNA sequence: TGTGCCAGCAGTTTGAGGCGGGCCTACGAGCAGTACTTC.